This paragraph covers one T cell receptor (beta chain) sequence. Its specificity is unknown. Primers used in a second PCR of about 6 to 11 cycles were a sample-barcoded 5' primer and a J-beta primer mix. From the 5' RACE reads, TCRdb called clonotypes with MiXCR, one entry per CDR3 protein. The profile covers some 700,000 distinct CDR3 sequences, with about 24% appearing a single time and approximately 20% taken by the ten largest. All donors came from Russia, were Caucasian and healthy, and spanned ages roughly 6 to 95. Per sample, no less than 5.5 micrograms of total RNA were extracted. This specimen belongs to a study of blood T cells in healthy people across ages. The germline V gene has CDR1 LNHDA and CDR2 SQIVND (reference sequence). Trimming at V came to 3 bases and at J to 3 bases, leaving 11 bases not matched to a gene. CDR3 length: 17 residues. Study conclusions and caveats: Fewer expanded clones and more diversity marked long-lived versus aged donors.

Input material: blood. The gene calls are TRBV19 and TRBJ2-1; 7 bases agree with TRBD1. The clonotype comes from a man between 65 and 79 years old in good health. CDR3 sequence: CASSMRPETGLYNEQFF. The CDR3 DNA is TGTGCCAGTAGTATGAGGCCGGAGACAGGGCTCTACAATGAGCAGTTCTTC.